Below, 11 T cell receptor beta chains from the same sample are listed, as sequenced in a study of T cell clonotyping in hematopoietic cell transplantation. Time point indicated: recipient sample about 28 days before transplant, after cytoreduction. Repertoires were generated with immunoSEQ multiplex PCR, while TCRdb's copy carries only in-frame clones and drops some. The table records 30,000 to 40,000 clones, 90% to 95% of them present only once. This specimen was peripheral blood mononuclear cells, taken before stem cell transplant. The receptor source for this set is a man aged 40-49 years with chronic myeloid leukemia. Some clones in this sample may be carry-over from other donors' samples.

This chain links TRBV7-2 with TRBJ2-7; 7 bases map to TRBD1. The germline V gene encodes CDR1 SGHTA and CDR2 FQGNSA. The CDR3 spans 14 residues. V gave up 5 bases and J gave up 3 bases; unmatched junction bases: 7. The CDR3 coding sequence is TGTGCCAGCAGCATCACAGGGGCCGGCTACGAGCAGTACTTC. Protein sequence: CASSITGAGYEQYF.

This chain joins TRBV5-6 and TRBJ2-1; D not certain. The CDR3 loop spans 15 amino acids. Trimming stripped 4 bases from V and 5 bases from J, with 16 bases between. Germline V gives CDR1 SGHDT, CDR2 YYEEEE. CDR3 DNA sequence: TGTGCCAGCAGCCCCTGGATCGCGGCAAACAATGAGCAGTTCTTC. Its translation is CASSPWIAANNEQFF.

V usage is TRBV6-1 and J usage is TRBJ1-5, with D possibly being TRBD1 (6 bases). The V end lost 2 bases, the J end lost 5 bases, and 10 bases lay between the germline ends. The CDR3 consists of 14 residues. Germline-derived CDR1 and CDR2 are MNHNS and SASEGT. The CDR3 sequence: CASSENGGHQPQHF. The CDR3 DNA reads TGTGCCAGCAGTGAAAACGGGGGGCATCAGCCCCAGCATTTT.

The CDR3 DNA reads as TGTGCCAGCAGCTTAGCGCAGGGGTCTGGAAACACCATATATTTT. It codes for CASSLAQGSGNTIYF. The chain uses TRBV7-9 and TRBJ1-3, with D possibly being TRBD1 (6 bases). This CDR3 spans 15 amino acids. Germline CDR1 SEHNR, CDR2 FQNEAQ (reference sequence). Trimming pared 0 bases from V and 1 base from J, leaving 7 bases between.

This sequence joins TRBV18 and TRBJ1-1, with TRBD1 as a possible D gene (5 bases). CDR3 length: 15 residues. V lost 2 bases and J lost 1, with 11 bases in between. Germline assignment: CDR1 KGHSH and CDR2 LQKENI. The CDR3 nucleotides read TGTGCCAGCTCACCAGGGGGGGATCGGAACACTGAAGCTTTCTTT. Its translation is CASSPGGDRNTEAFF.

The chain uses TRBV5-5 and TRBJ1-6; 7 nucleotides match TRBD1. Germline V gives CDR1 SGHKS, CDR2 YYEKEE (reference sequence). The J segment lost 6 bases and the V segment lost 4 bases, leaving 4 bases of the junction unmatched. The CDR3 runs 14 residues. CDR3 DNA sequence: TGTGCCAGCAGCCGACAGGGTTTTAATTCACCCCTCCACTTT. Its protein is CASSRQGFNSPLHF. The variable domain in full, completed from reference TRBV5-5 and TRBJ1-6, reads DAGVTQSPTHLIKTRGQQVTLRCSPISGHKSVSWYQQVLGQGPQFIFQYYEKEERGRGNFPDRFSARQFPNYSSELNVNALLLGDSALYLCASSRQGFNSPLHFGNGTRLTVT.

The genes are TRBV9 and TRBJ2-6; D is ambiguous. CDR1 SGDLS and CDR2 YYNGEE come from the germline V gene. There are 15 residues in the CDR3. V was pared by 4 bases and J by 2 bases, with 10 bases between. This chain's CDR3 is CASSLSGTGANVLTF. The CDR3 DNA sequence: TGTGCCAGCAGCCTCTCGGGTACTGGGGCCAACGTCCTGACTTTC.

This clone occurred once. This chain uses TRBV5-6 with TRBJ2-1; no clear D. This CDR3 is 14 amino acids long. With 2 bases removed from V and 0 bases from J, the gap between germline ends came to 6 bases. Germline CDR1 and CDR2: SGHDT and YYEEEE. CDR3 residues: CASSFGFSYNEQFF. The CDR3 DNA reads as TGTGCCAGCAGCTTCGGGTTCTCCTACAATGAGCAGTTCTTC. Full variable domain (missing parts from reference TRBV5-6 and TRBJ2-1): DAGVTQSPTHLIKTRGQQVTLRCSPKSGHDTVSWYQQALGQGPQFIFQYYEEEERQRGNFPDRFSGHQFPNYSSELNVNALLLGDSALYLCASSFGFSYNEQFFGPGTRLTVL.

The J gene is TRBJ1-1, the V gene TRBV6-5; no definite D call. V was pared by 2 bases and J by 2 bases, with 12 bases between. CDR1 and CDR2 (germline): MNHEY, SVGAGI. The CDR3 spans 15 residues. CDR3 bases: TGTGCCAGCAGTTACGGGAACTTCGGCAACACTGAAGCTTTCTTT. This translates into CASSYGNFGNTEAFF.

On this clone: This same CDR3 is encoded by further DNA sequences in the sample. The V gene is TRBV10-3, the J gene TRBJ1-5; 10 positions match TRBD1. Losses at the gene ends were 8 bases for V and 0 bases for J; bases not matched to a gene: 1. The V gene's germline CDR1 is ENHRY and CDR2 SYGVKD. This CDR3 spans 14 amino acids. The CDR3 DNA reads TGTGCCATCGGGACAGGGGATAGCAATCAGCCCCAGCATTTT. It yields the protein CAIGTGDSNQPQHF.

The V and J genes are TRBV14 and TRBJ1-6; 8 bases align to TRBD1. The CDR3 contains 14 residues. The germline CDR1 and CDR2 sequences are SGHDN and FVKESK. Unmatched junction bases numbered 5, after V lost 4 bases and J lost 9 bases. Here the CDR3 DNA reads TGTGCCAGCAGCCTTCAGGGGGCCGGTTCACCCCTCCACTTT. It codes for CASSLQGAGSPLHF.